This TCR beta chain came from a study of CD8 T cells in ankylosing spondylitis. This clonotype was seen only a few times. What it binds is unknown. Each TCR beta library was made by quantitative 5'-RACE that incorporated molecular barcodes. MiXCR, run by TCRdb on the 5' RACE reads, gives a single entry per CDR3 protein. The data show around 490,000 distinct CDR3 sequences, approximately 5% seen once. Study-level points and caveats: Significant enrichment of disease-linked clones was reported in matched ankylosing spondylitis synovial fluid. Characteristic of ankylosing spondylitis blood, it appeared, was a TCR beta motif comprising fewer than 10 highly homologous variants. Relatively scarce in peripheral blood, disease-linked clones were CD8+. Some motif variants were previously reported in reactive arthritis synovial fluid and blood.

The ends were cut back, 2 bases at V and 1 base at J, with 5 bases in the middle. CDR1 and CDR2 (germline): KGHDR, SFDVKD. The length of the CDR3 is 15 residues. The receptor was derived from a male donor with ankylosing spondylitis. Sequenced: blood, either unsorted or a sorted T cell fraction (not recorded which). J is TRBJ2-6 and V is TRBV24-1, with D unclear. The CDR3 sequence: CATSDSGSGANVLTF. In DNA form, the CDR3 reads TGTGCCACCAGTGATTCCGGGTCTGGGGCCAACGTCCTGACTTTC.